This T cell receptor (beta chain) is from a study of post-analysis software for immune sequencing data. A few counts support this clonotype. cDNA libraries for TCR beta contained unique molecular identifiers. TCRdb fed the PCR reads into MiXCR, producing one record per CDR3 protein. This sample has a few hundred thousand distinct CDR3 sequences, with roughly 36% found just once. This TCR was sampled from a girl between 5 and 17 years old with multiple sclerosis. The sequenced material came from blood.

The CDR3 DNA sequence: TGTGCCAATTTGAATCTAGAGTCTAGCACAGATACGCAGTATTTT. It yields the protein CANLNLESSTDTQYF. The chain recombines TRBV7-9 with TRBJ2-3; D uncertain. Germline V gene data show CDR1 as SEHNR and CDR2 as FQNEAQ (reference sequence). Trimming removed 10 bases at V and 0 bases at J, with 17 bases between. CDR3 length: 15 amino acids.